This TCR beta chain was captured in a study of blood T cell repertoires in COVID-19. Trimming pared 1 base from V and 0 bases from J, leaving 4 bases between. Per the germline V gene, CDR1 is PRHDT and CDR2 is FYEKMQ (reference sequence). CDR3 length: 14 amino acids. Using immunoSEQ multiplex PCR, the repertoire was profiled, and TCRdb retains in-frame clones only, with some absent. The sample carries 120,000 to 150,000 clones, about 84% recorded once. This chain joins TRBV13 and TRBJ1-5, with D hard to call. The sample was peripheral blood. This receptor was identified in a woman aged 45-65 years with acute or convalescent COVID-19. CDR3 amino acids: CASSLAGSNQPQHF. In nucleotides, the CDR3 is TGTGCCAGCAGCTTAGCCGGTAGCAATCAGCCCCAGCATTTT.